The subject of this entry is one TCR beta chain. The length of the CDR3 is 20 residues. The sample belongs to a study of blood T cell repertoires in COVID-19. Study-wide context: Sites in the United States, Italy and Spain provided acute and convalescent COVID-19 samples. Sources were T cells, B-cell-depleted T cells, or PBMCs; the material itself was cDNA or gDNA.

Authors' processing steps: From reference gene primer amplification, estimates of nucleated cell counts were derived. Profiled with immunoSEQ multiplex PCR; TCRdb holds only in-frame clones, not every one. V and J calls and clone size follow that table, whereas D and trimming were derived from the DNA. The sample lists about 180,000 clones, approximately 86% occurring once. This TCR was recovered from a woman aged 25 to 39 with active or convalescent COVID-19. The chain combines TRBV1 with TRBJ2-3; no DNA check was done on the table's D call, TRBD2. TRBV1 is reported as a pseudogene. Sequenced input: peripheral blood. The CDR3: CTSSQDSGTSGGGGTDTQYF. CDR3 bases: TGCACCAGCAGCCAAGACTCCGGGACTAGCGGGGGTGGGGGCACAGATACGCAGTATTTT.